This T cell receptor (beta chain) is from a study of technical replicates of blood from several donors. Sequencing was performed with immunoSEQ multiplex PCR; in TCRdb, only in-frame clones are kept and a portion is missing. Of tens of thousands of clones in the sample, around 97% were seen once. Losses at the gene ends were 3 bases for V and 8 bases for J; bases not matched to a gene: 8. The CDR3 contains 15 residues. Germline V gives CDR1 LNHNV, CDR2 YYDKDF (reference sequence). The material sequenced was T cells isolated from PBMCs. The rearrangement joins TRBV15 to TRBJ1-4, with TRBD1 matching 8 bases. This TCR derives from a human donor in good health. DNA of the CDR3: TGTGCCACCAGCAGGGAGGACAGGGTTTACGAAAAACTGTTTTTT. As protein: CATSREDRVYEKLFF.